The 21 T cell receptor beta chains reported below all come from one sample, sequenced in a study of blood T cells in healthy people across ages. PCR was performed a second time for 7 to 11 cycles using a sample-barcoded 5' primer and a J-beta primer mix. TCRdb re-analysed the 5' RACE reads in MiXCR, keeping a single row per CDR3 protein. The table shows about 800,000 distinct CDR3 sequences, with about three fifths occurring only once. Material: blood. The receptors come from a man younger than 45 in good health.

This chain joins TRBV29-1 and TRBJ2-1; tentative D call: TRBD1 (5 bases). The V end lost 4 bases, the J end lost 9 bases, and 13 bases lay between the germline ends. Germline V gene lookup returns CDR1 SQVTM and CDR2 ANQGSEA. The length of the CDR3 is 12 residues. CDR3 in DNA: TGCAGCGTTGGACAGCCCCACGGTGAGCAGTTCTTC. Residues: CSVGQPHGEQFF.

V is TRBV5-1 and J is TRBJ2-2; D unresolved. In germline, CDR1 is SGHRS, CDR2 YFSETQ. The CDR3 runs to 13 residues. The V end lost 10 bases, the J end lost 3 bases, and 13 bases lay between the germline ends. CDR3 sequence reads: CASSRLDTGELFF. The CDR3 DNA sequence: TGCGCCTCATCGAGGTTGGACACCGGGGAGCTGTTTTTT.

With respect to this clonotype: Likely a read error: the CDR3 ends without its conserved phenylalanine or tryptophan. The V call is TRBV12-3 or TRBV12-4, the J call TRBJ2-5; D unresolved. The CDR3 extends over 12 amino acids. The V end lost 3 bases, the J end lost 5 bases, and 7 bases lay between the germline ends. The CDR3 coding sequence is TGTGCCAGCAGTTTCAACTTGGAGACCCAGTACTTA. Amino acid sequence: CASSFNLETQYL.

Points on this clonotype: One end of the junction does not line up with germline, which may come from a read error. Here the CDR3 DNA reads TGTGCTAGCAGTCACCTAGATCAGCCCCAGCATTTT. Encoded protein: CASSHLDQPQHF. The V call is TRBV12-3 or TRBV12-4, the J call TRBJ1-5; the D is unclear. The CDR3 is made up of 12 amino acids.

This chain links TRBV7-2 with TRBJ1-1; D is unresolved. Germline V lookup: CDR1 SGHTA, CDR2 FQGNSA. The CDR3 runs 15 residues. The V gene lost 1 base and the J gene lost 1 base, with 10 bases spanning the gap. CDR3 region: CASSLGPAANTEAFF. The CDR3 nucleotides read TGTGCCAGCAGCTTAGGGCCGGCAGCGAACACTGAAGCTTTCTTT.

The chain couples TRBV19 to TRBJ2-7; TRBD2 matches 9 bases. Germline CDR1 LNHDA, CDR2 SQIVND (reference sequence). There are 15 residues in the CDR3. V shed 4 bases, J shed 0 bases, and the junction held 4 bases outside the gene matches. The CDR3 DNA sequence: TGTGCCAGTAGTAATCCTAGCGGGGCCTCCTACGAGCAGTACTTC. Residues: CASSNPSGASYEQYF.

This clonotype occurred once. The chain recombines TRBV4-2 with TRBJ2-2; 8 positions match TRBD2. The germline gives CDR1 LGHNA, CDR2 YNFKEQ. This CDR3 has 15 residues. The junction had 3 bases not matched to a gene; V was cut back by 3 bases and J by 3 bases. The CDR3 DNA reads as TGTGCCAGCAGCCAGGGACTAGGAGACACCGGGGAGCTGTTTTTT. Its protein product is CASSQGLGDTGELFF.

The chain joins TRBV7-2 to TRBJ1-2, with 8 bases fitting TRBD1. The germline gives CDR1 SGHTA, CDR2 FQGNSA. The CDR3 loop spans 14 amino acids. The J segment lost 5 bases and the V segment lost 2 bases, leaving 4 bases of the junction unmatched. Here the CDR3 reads CASSLNRGAYGYTF. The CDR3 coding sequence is TGTGCCAGCAGCTTAAACAGGGGGGCTTATGGCTACACCTTC.

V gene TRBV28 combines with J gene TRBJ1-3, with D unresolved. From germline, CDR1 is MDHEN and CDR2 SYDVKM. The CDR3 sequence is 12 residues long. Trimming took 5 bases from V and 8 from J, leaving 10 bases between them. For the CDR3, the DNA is TGTGCCAGCAGTCAAAGAAGGGACACCATATATTTT. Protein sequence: CASSQRRDTIYF.

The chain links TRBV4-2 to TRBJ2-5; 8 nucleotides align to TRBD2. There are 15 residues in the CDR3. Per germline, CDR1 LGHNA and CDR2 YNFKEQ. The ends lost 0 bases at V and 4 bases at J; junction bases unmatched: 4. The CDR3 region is CASSQEAGVGETQYF. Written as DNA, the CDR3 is TGTGCCAGCAGCCAAGAAGCGGGAGTGGGAGAGACCCAGTACTTC.

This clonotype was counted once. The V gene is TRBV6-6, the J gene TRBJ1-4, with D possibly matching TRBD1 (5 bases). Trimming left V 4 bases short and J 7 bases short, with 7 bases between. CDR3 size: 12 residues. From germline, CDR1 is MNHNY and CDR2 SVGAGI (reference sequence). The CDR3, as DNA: TGTGCCAGCAGTTGGGACGGTGAAAAACTGTTTTTT. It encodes CASSWDGEKLFF.

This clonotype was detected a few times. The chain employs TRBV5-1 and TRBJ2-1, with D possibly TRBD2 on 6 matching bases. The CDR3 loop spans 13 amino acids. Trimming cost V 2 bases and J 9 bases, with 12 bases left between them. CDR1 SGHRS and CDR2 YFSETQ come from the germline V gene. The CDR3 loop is CASSLPGVSEQFF. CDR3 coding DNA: TGCGCCAGCAGCTTACCGGGAGTTTCTGAGCAGTTCTTC.

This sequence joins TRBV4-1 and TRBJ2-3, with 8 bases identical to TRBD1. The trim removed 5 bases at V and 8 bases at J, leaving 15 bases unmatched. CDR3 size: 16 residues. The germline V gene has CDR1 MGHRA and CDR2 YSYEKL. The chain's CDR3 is CASSYPGQDMMATQYF. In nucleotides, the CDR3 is TGCGCCAGCAGCTACCCGGGACAGGATATGATGGCTACGCAGTATTTT.

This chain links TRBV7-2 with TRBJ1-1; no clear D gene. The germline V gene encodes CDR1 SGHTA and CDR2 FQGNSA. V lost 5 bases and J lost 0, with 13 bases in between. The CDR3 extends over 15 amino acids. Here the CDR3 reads CASSPMRVVNTEAFF. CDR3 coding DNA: TGTGCCAGCAGCCCGATGAGGGTGGTGAACACTGAAGCTTTCTTT.

The CDR3 DNA reads TGCAGTGCTAGCCCCGTTGGGGGGGTATTCAATGAGCAGTTCTTC. Its protein is CSASPVGGVFNEQFF. The chain combines TRBV20-1 with TRBJ2-1; 7 bases align to TRBD2. The germline V gene has CDR1 DFQATT and CDR2 SNEGSKA (reference sequence). The CDR3 totals 15 residues. Trimming removed 3 bases from V and 6 bases from J; junction bases left unmatched: 11.

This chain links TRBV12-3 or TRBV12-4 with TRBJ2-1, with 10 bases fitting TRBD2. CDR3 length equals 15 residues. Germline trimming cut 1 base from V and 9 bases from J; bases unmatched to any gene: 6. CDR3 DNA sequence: TGTGCCAGCAGTTTAGGAACTAGCGGGATATTTGAGCAGTTCTTC. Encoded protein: CASSLGTSGIFEQFF.

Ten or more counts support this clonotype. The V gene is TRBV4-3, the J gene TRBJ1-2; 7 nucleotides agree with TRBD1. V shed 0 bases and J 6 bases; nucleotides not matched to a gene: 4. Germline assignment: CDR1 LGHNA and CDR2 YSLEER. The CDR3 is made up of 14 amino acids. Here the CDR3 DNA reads TGCGCCAGCAGCCAAGATAGAGGGGGCGATGGCTACACCTTC. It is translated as CASSQDRGGDGYTF.

CDR3 sequence reads: CASSYGGRDQPQHF. CDR3 nucleotide sequence: TGTGCCAGCAGTTACGGTGGCAGGGATCAGCCCCAGCATTTT. The rearrangement uses TRBV6-2 or TRBV6-3 and TRBJ1-5; maybe TRBD1 (5 bases). V lost 2 bases and J lost 5, with 10 bases in between. The CDR3 runs 14 residues. Germline V gene data show CDR1 as MNHEY and CDR2 as SVGEGT.

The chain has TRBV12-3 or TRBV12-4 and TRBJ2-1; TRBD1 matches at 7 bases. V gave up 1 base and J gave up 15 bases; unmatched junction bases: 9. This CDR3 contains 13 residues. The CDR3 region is CASSLGQGERPFF. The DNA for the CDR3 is TGTGCCAGCAGTTTAGGACAGGGTGAACGGCCGTTCTTC.

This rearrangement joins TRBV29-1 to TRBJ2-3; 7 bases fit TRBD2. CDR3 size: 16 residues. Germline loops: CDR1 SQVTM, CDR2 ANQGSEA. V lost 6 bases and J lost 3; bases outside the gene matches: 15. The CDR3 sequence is CSVEGGPFRTTDTQYF. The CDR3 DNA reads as TGCAGCGTGGAGGGAGGGCCTTTTAGGACGACAGATACGCAGTATTTT.

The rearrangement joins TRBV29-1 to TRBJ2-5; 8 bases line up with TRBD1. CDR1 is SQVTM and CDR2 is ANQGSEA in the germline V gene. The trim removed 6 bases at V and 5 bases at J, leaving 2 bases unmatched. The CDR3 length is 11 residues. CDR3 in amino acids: CSVGTGETQYF. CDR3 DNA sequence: TGCAGCGTCGGGACAGGCGAGACCCAGTACTTC.